Given below is one T cell receptor (beta chain) in context. These data originate in a study of blood T cell repertoires in COVID-19. Looking at the study overall: The United States, Italy and Spain provided the acute and convalescent COVID-19 samples. From T cells, B-cell-depleted T cells, or PBMCs came the material, which was cDNA or gDNA.

In the authors' methods: The assay estimated nucleated cells by amplifying reference gene primers. Profiling relied on immunoSEQ multiplex PCR, and the TCRdb table lists in-frame clones only, not all of them. V and J calls and clone size are as listed in that table; D and trimming were resolved from the DNA. Among about 250,000 clones listed, about 79% were seen once. The CDR3 sequence is 16 residues long. Germline V CDR1 and CDR2: MGHDK, SYGVNS. The junction had 11 bases not matched to a gene; V was cut back by 6 bases and J by 1 base. The rearrangement uses TRBV25-1 and TRBJ1-2, with 7 bases that match TRBD1. What was sequenced was peripheral blood. This TCR came from an older man with acute or convalescent COVID-19. CDR3 DNA: TGTGCCAGCAGCCCCCCGGGTGGGACAGTTAACTATGGCTACACCTTC. Its translation is CASSPPGGTVNYGYTF.